This T cell receptor beta chain was observed in a study of blood T cell repertoires in COVID-19. In the study overall: Material from acute and convalescent COVID-19 was sourced from the United States, Italy and Spain. The analysed material was cDNA or gDNA that came from T cells, B-cell-depleted T cells, or PBMCs.

Profiling relied on immunoSEQ multiplex PCR, and the TCRdb table lists in-frame clones only, not all of them. The sample shows about 180,000 clones, roughly 80% of them seen only once. J lost 2 bases, V lost 3 bases, and 7 bases had no gene match. The germline V gene encodes CDR1 SGDLS and CDR2 YYNGEE. This CDR3 is built from 17 residues. The sequencing sample was made of peripheral blood. V usage is TRBV9 and J usage is TRBJ2-1, with 11 positions matching TRBD2. The TCR was taken from a human donor in a cohort sampled during active COVID-19. The CDR3 region has the DNA TGTGCCAGCAGCGATCAAGTGACTAGCGGGGCCTACAATGAGCAGTTCTTC. Translation: CASSDQVTSGAYNEQFF.